What follows are 24 T cell receptor beta chains derived from one specimen sequenced in a study of shared clonotypes between healthy human individuals. The method was immunoSEQ multiplex PCR; TCRdb's version includes in-frame clones alone and lacks a portion of them. The sample has about 680,000 clones, roughly 73% seen once; the top ten hold under 2%. Material: memory CD4+ T cells sorted from blood. Subset: CD45RA-negative fraction. The receptors were gathered from a young woman in good health.

This rearrangement joins TRBV2 to TRBJ1-3, with D hard to call. Per the germline V gene, CDR1 is SNHLY and CDR2 is FYNNEI. This CDR3 contains 15 residues. Trimming took 2 bases from V and 0 from J, leaving 8 bases between them. The chain's CDR3 is CASSETDLSGNTIYF. CDR3 bases: TGTGCCAGCAGTGAAACGGACCTCTCTGGAAACACCATATATTTT.

The V gene is TRBV6-5, the J gene TRBJ2-7; 12 nucleotides line up with TRBD2. Germline values: CDR1 MNHEY, CDR2 SVGAGI. The length of the CDR3 is 15 residues. V gave up 10 bases and J gave up 1 base; unmatched junction bases: 8. In DNA form, the CDR3 reads TGTGCCACGAGGACTAGCGGGATAGGTTCCTACGAGCAGTACTTC. Translating it yields CATRTSGIGSYEQYF.

The chain combines TRBV5-1 with TRBJ1-1, with D maybe TRBD1 (6 bases). Germline-derived CDR1 and CDR2 are SGHRS and YFSETQ. This CDR3 spans 16 amino acids. V gave up 7 bases and J gave up 8 bases, with 27 bases separating them. This CDR3 is CASSGQGYKGGGEAFF. CDR3 bases: TGCGCCAGCTCCGGGCAGGGGTATAAAGGAGGCGGGGAAGCTTTCTTT. Filled out from reference TRBV5-1 and TRBJ1-1, the complete variable domain reads KAGVTQTPRYLIKTRGQQVTLSCSPISGHRSVSWYQQTPGQGLQFLFEYFSETQRNKGNFPGRFSGRQFSNSRSEMNVSTLELGDSALYLCASSGQGYKGGGEAFFGQGTRLTVV.

The chain employs TRBV15 and TRBJ2-1, with 9 positions matching TRBD2. V gave up 2 bases and J gave up 3 bases; unmatched junction bases: 5. From germline, CDR1 is LNHNV and CDR2 YYDKDF (reference sequence). The CDR3 covers 16 residues. The CDR3 DNA reads as TGTGCCACCAGCAGAACGGCGGGAGGGTTCTACAATGAGCAGTTCTTC. This encodes CATSRTAGGFYNEQFF.

The V call is TRBV5-4, the J call TRBJ2-3, with no clear D. V dropped 0 bases and J dropped 4 bases, with 3 bases sitting between them. Germline lookup yields CDR1 SGHNT and CDR2 YYREEE (reference sequence). The CDR3 runs to 12 residues. The CDR3 loop is CASSLEPDTQYF. CDR3 nucleotides: TGTGCCAGCAGCTTGGAACCAGATACGCAGTATTTT.

This clone turned up a few times. The chain employs TRBV4-1 and TRBJ2-5, with 10 nucleotides matching TRBD2. CDR3 length: 17 residues. CDR1 MGHRA and CDR2 YSYEKL come from the germline V gene. J gave up 3 bases and V 7 bases, and 14 bases lay outside the gene matches. The CDR3: CASTSGRWSSREETQYF. The CDR3 region has the DNA TGCGCCAGCACTAGCGGGAGATGGAGTTCGCGTGAAGAGACCCAGTACTTC.

The chain has TRBV7-3 and TRBJ2-1; D call uncertain. The CDR3 consists of 13 residues. In germline, CDR1 is SGHTA, CDR2 FQGTGA. The germline V and J ends were trimmed by 4 bases and 3 bases, with 7 bases remaining between them. The CDR3 nucleotides read TGTGCCAGCAGCTCCCGGATCTACAATGAGCAGTTCTTC. This gives the protein CASSSRIYNEQFF.

The chain joins TRBV19 to TRBJ1-5, with D hard to call. Germline V gene lookup returns CDR1 LNHDA and CDR2 SQIVND (reference sequence). Trimming left V 1 base short and J 5 bases short, with 6 bases between. The CDR3 totals 13 residues. CDR3 in DNA: TGTGCCAGTAGTATAGCCCGTTATCAGCCCCAGCATTTT. Translated, it gives CASSIARYQPQHF.

The CDR3 DNA reads as TGTGCCAGCAGCTTAGCATTGGGACTAGCGGGTCAGGGCACAGATACGCAGTATTTT. It specifies CASSLALGLAGQGTDTQYF. The chain recombines TRBV7-9 with TRBJ2-3; 12 bases map to TRBD2. The trim removed 0 bases at V and 1 base at J, leaving 8 bases unmatched. CDR3 length: 19 amino acids. Germline CDR1 is SEHNR and CDR2 is FQNEAQ (reference sequence).

The V gene is TRBV19, the J gene TRBJ1-2; 11 bases are shared with TRBD1. The junction had 7 bases not matched to a gene; V was cut back by 1 base and J by 3 bases. This CDR3 spans 17 amino acids. CDR1 is LNHDA and CDR2 is SQIVND in the germline V gene (reference sequence). This chain's CDR3 is CASSIVGQGAIDYGYTF. CDR3 DNA sequence: TGTGCCAGTAGTATAGTCGGACAGGGGGCTATAGACTATGGCTACACCTTC. Combining the CDR3 with reference TRBV19 and TRBJ1-2 gives the whole variable domain DGGITQSPKYLFRKEGQNVTLSCEQNLNHDAMYWYRQDPGQGLRLIYYSQIVNDFQKGDIAEGYSVSREKKESFPLTVTSAQKNPTAFYLCASSIVGQGAIDYGYTFGSGTRLTVV.

This chain connects TRBV15 to TRBJ1-4, with unresolved D. The length of the CDR3 is 14 residues. The germline V and J ends were trimmed by 2 bases and 8 bases, with 12 bases remaining between them. Germline CDR1 reads LNHNV; CDR2 reads YYDKDF (reference sequence). CDR3 DNA: TGTGCCACCAGCAGACCCGGAACCGGGGAAAAACTGTTTTTT. This gives the protein CATSRPGTGEKLFF. Together with reference TRBV15 and TRBJ1-4, the CDR3 gives the full variable domain: DAMVIQNPRYQVTQFGKPVTLSCSQTLNHNVMYWYQQKSSQAPKLLFHYYDKDFNNEADTPDNFQSRRPNTSFCFLDIRSPGLGDTAMYLCATSRPGTGEKLFFGSGTQLSVL.

This sequence joins TRBV5-4 and TRBJ1-1; D remains unclear. Germline CDR1 is SGHNT and CDR2 is YYREEE (reference sequence). V dropped 1 base and J dropped 3 bases, with 13 bases sitting between them. The length of the CDR3 is 15 residues. CDR3 residues: CASSLNGPGDTEAFF. CDR3 in DNA: TGTGCCAGCAGCTTGAATGGTCCCGGGGACACTGAAGCTTTCTTT.

This chain uses TRBV5-1 with TRBJ1-1; perhaps TRBD1 as D (5 bases). The CDR3 runs to 14 residues. V lost 2 bases to trimming and J lost 5 bases, with 13 bases between them. CDR1 and CDR2 (germline): SGHRS, YFSETQ. Written as DNA, the CDR3 is TGCGCCAGCAGCTTCCGGGACTCACGGACTGAAGCTTTCTTT. Residues: CASSFRDSRTEAFF.

Ten or more counts support this clone. The chain combines TRBV18 with TRBJ1-2; tentative D call: TRBD1 (5 bases). Between the trimmed V and J ends, which lost 8 bases and 0 bases, there was a span of 19 bases. The CDR3 is 16 residues long. Germline-derived CDR1 and CDR2 are KGHSH and LQKENI. The CDR3 DNA reads as TGTGCCAGCACCTATTCCCCCGGGACGGCTAACTATGGCTACACCTTC. The encoded protein is CASTYSPGTANYGYTF.

The chain is built from TRBV5-1 and TRBJ2-2; 8 bases map to TRBD1. With 4 bases clipped from V and 2 bases from J, the junction kept 4 bases outside the gene matches. Germline V lookup: CDR1 SGHRS, CDR2 YFSETQ. The CDR3 is 15 residues long. The CDR3 sequence is CASSKDRENTGELFF. The DNA of the CDR3 is TGCGCCAGCAGCAAGGACAGGGAAAACACCGGGGAGCTGTTTTTT.

The CDR3 bases are TGTGCCAGCAGCACCGGGACGGCCCTTAATGAAAAACTGTTTTTT. Translation: CASSTGTALNEKLFF. The V gene is TRBV28, the J gene TRBJ1-4; perhaps TRBD1 as D (5 bases). V was shortened by 6 bases and J by 4 bases, with 15 bases between the two germline ends. The CDR3 runs to 15 residues. Germline V gives CDR1 MDHEN, CDR2 SYDVKM. Full variable domain (outside the CDR3, taken from reference TRBV28 and TRBJ1-4): DVKVTQSSRYLVKRTGEKVFLECVQDMDHENMFWYRQDPGLGLRLIYFSYDVKMKEKGDIPEGYSVSREKKERFSLILESASTNQTSMYLCASSTGTALNEKLFFGSGTQLSVL.

The chain links TRBV10-3 to TRBJ2-2; D might be TRBD1 or TRBD2, each matching 5 bases. The CDR3 is made up of 14 amino acids. The germline CDR1 and CDR2 sequences are ENHRY and SYGVKD. V was pared by 4 bases and J by 5 bases, with 11 bases between. The CDR3 sequence: CAISGDPTTGELFF. Written as DNA, the CDR3 is TGTGCCATCAGTGGGGACCCAACGACCGGGGAGCTGTTTTTT.

Comment on this clone: Distinct nucleotide sequences in the sample also encode this CDR3. The rearrangement uses TRBV29-1 and TRBJ2-2, with TRBD2 matching over 10 bases. V lost 6 bases, J lost 8 bases, and 3 bases stayed unmatched. The CDR3 covers 12 residues. CDR1 and CDR2 from the germline V gene are SQVTM and ANQGSEA. In DNA form, the CDR3 reads TGCAGCGTAGCGGGAGGGACGGGGGAGCTGTTTTTT. Protein sequence: CSVAGGTGELFF.

The chain has TRBV5-1 and TRBJ1-4; D gene ambiguous. V lost 4 bases, J lost 0 bases, and 13 bases lay in between. Per the germline V gene, CDR1 is SGHRS and CDR2 is YFSETQ. The CDR3 extends over 16 amino acids. Here the CDR3 DNA reads TGCGCCAGCAGCCCACGGACGGTAGCAACTAATGAAAAACTGTTTTTT. Translating it yields CASSPRTVATNEKLFF.

The rearrangement joins TRBV27 to TRBJ1-5; the D gene is possibly TRBD1 (6 bases). The CDR3 totals 14 residues. Germline V gene lookup returns CDR1 MNHEY and CDR2 SMNVEV (reference sequence). The V end lost 3 bases, the J end lost 12 bases, and 18 bases lay between the germline ends. The CDR3 loop is CASSFRGGRLVQHF. The DNA for the CDR3 is TGTGCCAGCAGTTTTAGAGGGGGGCGTTTAGTCCAGCATTTT.

This sequence joins TRBV5-1 and TRBJ2-1; TRBD1 or TRBD2 may be the D gene (5 bases each). Germline V gene data show CDR1 as SGHRS and CDR2 as YFSETQ. The CDR3 is made up of 14 amino acids. V lost 2 bases to trimming and J lost 5 bases, with 11 bases between them. In nucleotides, the CDR3 is TGCGCCAGCAGCTTAGGGGACGCCAACAATGAGCAGTTCTTC. Amino acid sequence: CASSLGDANNEQFF.

The sample holds one count of this clone. This chain connects TRBV6-5 to TRBJ2-7; D tentatively reads TRBD1 or TRBD2 (5 bases each). Deletions cut 5 bases from V and 2 bases from J, with 13 bases between. The germline V gene encodes CDR1 MNHEY and CDR2 SVGAGI. The CDR3 is 14 residues long. The CDR3 is CASSPQTGPYEQYF. The CDR3 nucleotides are TGTGCCAGCAGTCCCCAGACGGGACCCTACGAGCAGTACTTC.

The chain has TRBV5-6 and TRBJ1-2; D perhaps matches TRBD1 (6 bases). CDR3 length equals 14 residues. The V and J ends lost 0 bases and 8 bases respectively, with 14 bases between them. In germline, CDR1 is SGHDT, CDR2 YYEEEE. CDR3 amino acids: CASSLAVRGYGYTF. The CDR3 DNA is TGTGCCAGCAGCTTGGCGGTCAGGGGTTACGGCTACACCTTC.

A few counts support this clone. The J gene is TRBJ2-4, the V gene TRBV19; D may be TRBD1 or TRBD2 (5 bases each). V gave up 5 bases and J gave up 5 bases, with 13 bases separating them. The CDR3 has 14 residues. The germline V gene encodes CDR1 LNHDA and CDR2 SQIVND (reference sequence). DNA for the CDR3: TGTGCCAGTAGTTTAACCGGGACCGAAAACATTCAGTACTTC. It yields the protein CASSLTGTENIQYF. Full variable domain (outside the CDR3, taken from reference TRBV19 and TRBJ2-4): DGGITQSPKYLFRKEGQNVTLSCEQNLNHDAMYWYRQDPGQGLRLIYYSQIVNDFQKGDIAEGYSVSREKKESFPLTVTSAQKNPTAFYLCASSLTGTENIQYFGAGTRLSVL.